These 14 T cell receptor beta chains came from one sample sequenced in a study of control samples from healthy donors and cancer patients. Profiling relied on immunoSEQ multiplex PCR, and the TCRdb table lists in-frame clones only, not all of them. Here the sample spans 130,000 or so clones, 70% to 90% being singletons. The sequencing input was blood. These receptors originate from a man aged 50-59 years in good health.

This sequence joins TRBV13 and TRBJ2-5; 10 nucleotides line up with TRBD2. Germline V lookup: CDR1 PRHDT, CDR2 FYEKMQ (reference sequence). The CDR3 sequence is 16 residues long. Trimming took 5 bases from V and 2 from J; bases not matched to a gene: 8. DNA of the CDR3: TGTGCCAGCAGCCCCGGTTCAGCGGGGGGGCAAGAGACCCAGTACTTC. Translating it yields CASSPGSAGGQETQYF.

The chain has TRBV5-4 and TRBJ1-2; a weak D match, TRBD1 (6 bases). The CDR3 is made up of 16 amino acids. Germline V gene sequence: CDR1 SGHNT, CDR2 YYREEE (reference sequence). Trimming took 0 bases from V and 3 from J, leaving 15 bases between them. The CDR3 DNA reads TGTGCCAGCAGCTTGGAGTTCCGGGGGCCGTACTATGGCTACACCTTC. It specifies CASSLEFRGPYYGYTF.

V usage is TRBV6-1 and J usage is TRBJ1-5; TRBD1 agrees at 8 bases. The germline V gene has CDR1 MNHNS and CDR2 SASEGT. J lost 0 bases, V lost 4 bases, and 8 bases had no gene match. The CDR3 totals 17 residues. The chain's CDR3 is CASSAGGYILSNQPQHF. The CDR3 DNA reads as TGTGCCAGCAGTGCAGGGGGCTACATTCTTAGCAATCAGCCCCAGCATTTT.

This clone was observed a few times. The CDR3 DNA sequence: TGTGCCAGCAGTTACTCGACGGCCAGACTGAACACTGAAGCTTTCTTT. This codes for CASSYSTARLNTEAFF. The chain joins TRBV6-5 to TRBJ1-1; no firm D call. The ends were cut back, 0 bases at V and 0 bases at J, with 11 bases in the middle. Germline V gene sequence: CDR1 MNHEY, CDR2 SVGAGI. This CDR3 region has 16 residues.

CDR3 in DNA: TGTGCCAGCAGTCCAGGGGTCCCCCGGCAAGAGACCCAGTACTTC. Translating it yields CASSPGVPRQETQYF. The genes are TRBV7-8 and TRBJ2-5; TRBD1 might be the D (6 bases). Germline V gene lookup returns CDR1 SGHVS and CDR2 FQNEAQ. Trimming took off 6 bases at V and 2 bases at J, with 16 bases between the two ends. The CDR3 is made up of 15 amino acids.

This chain links TRBV3-1 (or the pseudogene TRBV3-2) with TRBJ2-1; unclear D gene. CDR3 size: 12 residues. V was trimmed by 1 base and J by 9 bases, leaving 7 bases between them. Per the germline V gene, CDR1 is LGHDT and CDR2 is YNNKEL (reference sequence). The CDR3 DNA reads as TGTGCCAGCAGCCAAGTAGGTAGTGAGCAGTTCTTC. This translates into CASSQVGSEQFF.

The chain carries TRBV7-3 and TRBJ1-1; D uncertain. The V gene's germline CDR1 is SGHTA and CDR2 FQGTGA. Trimming left V 1 base short and J 3 bases short, with 6 bases between. The CDR3 has 13 residues. This chain's CDR3 is CASSLSAHTEAFF. CDR3 nucleotide sequence: TGTGCCAGCAGCTTAAGCGCGCACACTGAAGCTTTCTTT.

The chain recombines TRBV7-9 with TRBJ2-7; TRBD1 is a possible D gene (5 bases). The germline V and J ends were trimmed by 5 bases and 5 bases, with 16 bases remaining between them. The V gene's germline CDR1 is SEHNR and CDR2 FQNEAQ (reference sequence). The CDR3 sequence is 14 residues long. CDR3 amino acids: CASSPSQGSDEQYF. Here the CDR3 DNA reads TGTGCCAGCAGCCCCTCCCAGGGATCCGACGAGCAGTACTTC.

Details on this clone: This sample also contains other DNA sequences that code for the same CDR3. V gene TRBV30 combines with J gene TRBJ2-3; 9 bases are shared with TRBD2. The germline V gene encodes CDR1 GTSNPN and CDR2 SVGIG (reference sequence). J was trimmed by 4 bases and V by 0 bases; bases with no gene match: 2. This CDR3 contains 14 residues. CDR3 sequence: CAWSVAGGSDTQYF. The CDR3 region has the DNA TGTGCCTGGAGTGTAGCGGGGGGTTCAGATACGCAGTATTTT.

This clone was recorded once. This chain joins TRBV13 and TRBJ2-4, with D possibly matching TRBD1 (5 bases). V lost 4 bases and J 3 bases, leaving 16 bases between the germline ends. The CDR3 consists of 16 residues. CDR1 and CDR2 from the germline V gene are PRHDT and FYEKMQ (reference sequence). The CDR3 DNA sequence: TGTGCCAGCAGCTCAGGGTCCACCGTCGACAAAAACATTCAGTACTTC. Its translation: CASSSGSTVDKNIQYF.

The V and J genes are TRBV14 and TRBJ1-2; D remains ambiguous. V dropped 1 base and J dropped 5 bases, with 11 bases sitting between them. The CDR3 length is 14 residues. Germline CDR1 reads SGHDN; CDR2 reads FVKESK. The CDR3 loop is CASSQVHGFYGYTF. CDR3 coding DNA: TGTGCCAGCAGCCAAGTTCACGGTTTTTATGGCTACACCTTC.

The V gene is TRBV7-9, the J gene TRBJ1-4, with 7 positions matching TRBD1. The CDR3 spans 14 residues. The ends lost 5 bases at V and 4 bases at J; junction bases unmatched: 4. Germline V lookup: CDR1 SEHNR, CDR2 FQNEAQ (reference sequence). The CDR3 coding sequence is TGTGCCAGCAGCCCGGACAGGTATAATGAAAAACTGTTTTTT. Its translation: CASSPDRYNEKLFF.

The chain couples TRBV3-1 (or the pseudogene TRBV3-2) to TRBJ2-4, with D possibly TRBD2 on 5 matching bases. V was cut by 1 base and J by 6 bases, with 7 bases left in between. This CDR3 is built from 13 residues. CDR1 is LGHDT and CDR2 is YNNKEL in the germline V gene (reference sequence). The CDR3 bases are TGTGCCAGCAGCCAAGGGACTGGAAACATTCAGTACTTC. It codes for CASSQGTGNIQYF.

This clone was recorded only once. J is TRBJ1-5 and V is TRBV7-8; the D gene is possibly TRBD1 (5 bases). The length of the CDR3 is 15 residues. The V and J ends lost 6 bases and 2 bases respectively, with 14 bases between them. Germline CDR1 and CDR2: SGHVS and FQNEAQ. The CDR3 coding sequence is TGTGCCAGCAGACGTCCCAGGGAAGGCAATCAGCCCCAGCATTTT. Amino acids: CASRRPREGNQPQHF.